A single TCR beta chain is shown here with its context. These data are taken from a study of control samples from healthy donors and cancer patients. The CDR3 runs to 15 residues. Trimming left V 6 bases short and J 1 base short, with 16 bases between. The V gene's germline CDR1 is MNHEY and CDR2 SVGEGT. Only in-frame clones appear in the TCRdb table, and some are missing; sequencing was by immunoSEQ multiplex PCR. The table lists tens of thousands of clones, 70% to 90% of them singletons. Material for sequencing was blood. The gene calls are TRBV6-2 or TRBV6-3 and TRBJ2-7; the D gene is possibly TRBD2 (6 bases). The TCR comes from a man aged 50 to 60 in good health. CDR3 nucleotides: TGTGCCAGCAGCGAAGTTGGAGGGAGATCCTACGAGCAGTACTTC. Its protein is CASSEVGGRSYEQYF.